This T cell receptor beta chain emerged from a study of cytomegalovirus exposure and HLA in healthy donors. General study points: The productive fraction for most TCR beta V segments was about 90% or about 30% in an earlier analysis.

Amplification used 60 Vbeta primers and 13 Jbeta primers. This table comes from immunoSEQ multiplex PCR, and its TCRdb copy is limited to in-frame clones, with some not included. The top ten hold 3.6% of the sample, which has about 32,000 clones, 75% to 85% seen once. The germline V gene encodes CDR1 MNHNS and CDR2 SASEGT. V lost 7 bases to trimming and J lost 4 bases; unmatched junction nucleotides: 6. The CDR3 contains 14 residues. Points on this clone: What it binds is unknown.

The specimen was PBMCs. The chain couples TRBV6-1 to TRBJ2-2, with 7 bases lining up with TRBD2. The origin of this receptor is a woman younger than 35 in good health and CMV-seronegative. Here the CDR3 DNA reads TGTGCCAGCAAGTCGGGGGGAGGCACCGGGGAGCTGTTTTTT. Translating it yields CASKSGGGTGELFF.